This T cell receptor (beta chain) came from a study of CD8 T cells in ankylosing spondylitis. Study conclusions and caveats: Seemingly distinctive of ankylosing spondylitis blood was a TCR beta motif formed by eight highly homologous variants. Several of the motif variants were reported before in synovial fluid and blood from reactive arthritis. CD8+ disease-linked clones were present at relatively low frequencies in blood.

The CDR3 has 13 residues. Germline V gene sequence: CDR1 LNHDA, CDR2 SQIVND (reference sequence). V dropped 3 bases and J dropped 0 bases, with 5 bases sitting between them. This clonotype showed up just a few times. Its target is not known. Quantitative 5'-RACE with molecular barcodes produced the TCR beta libraries. TCRdb fed the 5' RACE reads into MiXCR, producing one record per CDR3 protein. Here the sample spans about 420,000 distinct CDR3 sequences, about a fifth being singletons. Specimen: blood, either unsorted or a sorted T cell fraction (not recorded which). This receptor was taken from a male donor with ankylosing spondylitis. The chain joins TRBV19 to TRBJ2-5, with unresolved D. CDR3 in amino acids: CASSIHYQETQYF. The CDR3 nucleotides are TGTGCCAGTAGTATCCATTACCAAGAGACCCAGTACTTC.